The rows below give T cell receptor beta chains drawn from one sample of a study of PD-1 blockade in classical Hodgkin lymphoma. The data were produced by immunoSEQ multiplex PCR, yet TCRdb's version contains in-frame clones alone and is incomplete. The sample contains over 45,000 clones, approximately 73% of which appear only once. Here the sequenced sample was peripheral blood mononuclear cells (PBMCs), taken before the second cycle of nivolumab. These receptors were obtained from a human donor with classical Hodgkin lymphoma. Both conserved end residues are part of each CDR3. The D gene is left open where the match is weak. Only part of the rows carry a size: once, few, many, or a class if the clone is expanded.

clone size	J gene	D gene	V gene	CDR3 DNA	CDR3 protein
-	TRBJ2-7	TRBD2	TRBV7-8	TGTGCCAGCAGCCCCCAGGCGGTGACTAGCCCCGGCCAGTACTTC	CASSPQAVTSPGQYF
-	TRBJ1-5	-	TRBV19	TGTGCCAGCGGAGGCAGATTAAATCAGCCCCAGCATTTT	CASGGRLNQPQHF
once	TRBJ1-4	TRBD1	TRBV19	TGTGCCAGTAGTATAGGGAGGGACAGCGGAAAACTGTTTTTT	CASSIGRDSGKLFF
once	TRBJ2-1	TRBD2	TRBV6-5	TGTGCCAGCAGTTACCTGGGACTAGCGGGTTCAAATGAGCAGTTCTTC	CASSYLGLAGSNEQFF
-	TRBJ2-3	TRBD1	TRBV27	TGTGCCAGCAGTTTCAGGACAGGCGTCACAGATACGCAGTATTTT	CASSFRTGVTDTQYF
-	TRBJ1-4	-	TRBV2	TGTGCCAGCAGTTGGGGGGCAACTAATGAAAAACTGTTTTTT	CASSWGATNEKLFF
-	TRBJ2-5	-	TRBV9	TGTGCCAGCAGCGTATCAGGTAGCAGACAAGAGACCCAGTACTTC	CASSVSGSRQETQYF
few	TRBJ1-1	-	TRBV28	TGTGCCAGCAGCACATTTTTAAACACTGAAGCTTTCTTT	CASSTFLNTEAFF
-	TRBJ1-1	-	TRBV11-2	TGTGCCAGCAGCTTATACACTGAAGCTTTCTTT	CASSLYTEAFF
-	TRBJ1-2	-	TRBV28	TGTGCCAGCAGTTTATCGGGTTCGGGGGAGTTTGGCTACACCTTC	CASSLSGSGEFGYTF
-	TRBJ1-1	-	TRBV6-5	TGTGCCAGCAGCCCGACCTGGTTAGGTACTGAAGCTTTCTTT	CASSPTWLGTEAFF
few	TRBJ2-1	-	TRBV27	TGTGCCAGCAGTTTAACAGCTAGTTTCTACAATGAGCAGTTCTTC	CASSLTASFYNEQFF
once	TRBJ2-7	-	TRBV9	TGTGCCAGCAGCGTAGATGCAGGCACCTACGAGCAGTACTTC	CASSVDAGTYEQYF
-	TRBJ1-1	-	TRBV19	TGTGCCAGTAGTATTGGGGCCGGGGGCGCGGGTGGCCTGAACACTGAAGCTTTCTTT	CASSIGAGGAGGLNTEAFF
-	TRBJ2-1	-	TRBV7-3	TGTGCCAGCAGCTTAAGGGGTCCGGGCGGAAATGAGCAGTTCTTC	CASSLRGPGGNEQFF
-	TRBJ2-5	-	TRBV19	TGTGCCAGTAGTATCGGACGTAACCAAGAGACCCAGTACTTC	CASSIGRNQETQYF
-	TRBJ2-1	-	TRBV5-1	TGCGCCAGCAGTCGGGAGTGGGCCTACAATGAGCAGTTCTTC	CASSREWAYNEQFF
-	TRBJ2-4	-	TRBV7-9	TGTGCCAGCAGCTTAGTGACCTCCATTCAGTACTTC	CASSLVTSIQYF
-	TRBJ1-5	-	TRBV6-5	TGTGCCAGCAGTTTAGCGGGGAATCAGCCCCAGCATTTT	CASSLAGNQPQHF
few	TRBJ1-5	-	TRBV7-9	TGTGCCAGCAGCGCACCTAATCAGCCCCAGCATTTT	CASSAPNQPQHF
-	TRBJ1-5	TRBD1	TRBV30	TGTGCCTGGACCCCACAGGGGGTGGGCAATCAGCCCCAGCATTTT	CAWTPQGVGNQPQHF
-	TRBJ2-7	-	TRBV2	TGTGCCAGCAGTCTCCGCCCCTACGAGCAGTACTTC	CASSLRPYEQYF
-	TRBJ1-3	-	TRBV9	TGTGCCAGCAGCGTAGAGGTGTGGACAGACTCTGGAAACACCATATATTTT	CASSVEVWTDSGNTIYF